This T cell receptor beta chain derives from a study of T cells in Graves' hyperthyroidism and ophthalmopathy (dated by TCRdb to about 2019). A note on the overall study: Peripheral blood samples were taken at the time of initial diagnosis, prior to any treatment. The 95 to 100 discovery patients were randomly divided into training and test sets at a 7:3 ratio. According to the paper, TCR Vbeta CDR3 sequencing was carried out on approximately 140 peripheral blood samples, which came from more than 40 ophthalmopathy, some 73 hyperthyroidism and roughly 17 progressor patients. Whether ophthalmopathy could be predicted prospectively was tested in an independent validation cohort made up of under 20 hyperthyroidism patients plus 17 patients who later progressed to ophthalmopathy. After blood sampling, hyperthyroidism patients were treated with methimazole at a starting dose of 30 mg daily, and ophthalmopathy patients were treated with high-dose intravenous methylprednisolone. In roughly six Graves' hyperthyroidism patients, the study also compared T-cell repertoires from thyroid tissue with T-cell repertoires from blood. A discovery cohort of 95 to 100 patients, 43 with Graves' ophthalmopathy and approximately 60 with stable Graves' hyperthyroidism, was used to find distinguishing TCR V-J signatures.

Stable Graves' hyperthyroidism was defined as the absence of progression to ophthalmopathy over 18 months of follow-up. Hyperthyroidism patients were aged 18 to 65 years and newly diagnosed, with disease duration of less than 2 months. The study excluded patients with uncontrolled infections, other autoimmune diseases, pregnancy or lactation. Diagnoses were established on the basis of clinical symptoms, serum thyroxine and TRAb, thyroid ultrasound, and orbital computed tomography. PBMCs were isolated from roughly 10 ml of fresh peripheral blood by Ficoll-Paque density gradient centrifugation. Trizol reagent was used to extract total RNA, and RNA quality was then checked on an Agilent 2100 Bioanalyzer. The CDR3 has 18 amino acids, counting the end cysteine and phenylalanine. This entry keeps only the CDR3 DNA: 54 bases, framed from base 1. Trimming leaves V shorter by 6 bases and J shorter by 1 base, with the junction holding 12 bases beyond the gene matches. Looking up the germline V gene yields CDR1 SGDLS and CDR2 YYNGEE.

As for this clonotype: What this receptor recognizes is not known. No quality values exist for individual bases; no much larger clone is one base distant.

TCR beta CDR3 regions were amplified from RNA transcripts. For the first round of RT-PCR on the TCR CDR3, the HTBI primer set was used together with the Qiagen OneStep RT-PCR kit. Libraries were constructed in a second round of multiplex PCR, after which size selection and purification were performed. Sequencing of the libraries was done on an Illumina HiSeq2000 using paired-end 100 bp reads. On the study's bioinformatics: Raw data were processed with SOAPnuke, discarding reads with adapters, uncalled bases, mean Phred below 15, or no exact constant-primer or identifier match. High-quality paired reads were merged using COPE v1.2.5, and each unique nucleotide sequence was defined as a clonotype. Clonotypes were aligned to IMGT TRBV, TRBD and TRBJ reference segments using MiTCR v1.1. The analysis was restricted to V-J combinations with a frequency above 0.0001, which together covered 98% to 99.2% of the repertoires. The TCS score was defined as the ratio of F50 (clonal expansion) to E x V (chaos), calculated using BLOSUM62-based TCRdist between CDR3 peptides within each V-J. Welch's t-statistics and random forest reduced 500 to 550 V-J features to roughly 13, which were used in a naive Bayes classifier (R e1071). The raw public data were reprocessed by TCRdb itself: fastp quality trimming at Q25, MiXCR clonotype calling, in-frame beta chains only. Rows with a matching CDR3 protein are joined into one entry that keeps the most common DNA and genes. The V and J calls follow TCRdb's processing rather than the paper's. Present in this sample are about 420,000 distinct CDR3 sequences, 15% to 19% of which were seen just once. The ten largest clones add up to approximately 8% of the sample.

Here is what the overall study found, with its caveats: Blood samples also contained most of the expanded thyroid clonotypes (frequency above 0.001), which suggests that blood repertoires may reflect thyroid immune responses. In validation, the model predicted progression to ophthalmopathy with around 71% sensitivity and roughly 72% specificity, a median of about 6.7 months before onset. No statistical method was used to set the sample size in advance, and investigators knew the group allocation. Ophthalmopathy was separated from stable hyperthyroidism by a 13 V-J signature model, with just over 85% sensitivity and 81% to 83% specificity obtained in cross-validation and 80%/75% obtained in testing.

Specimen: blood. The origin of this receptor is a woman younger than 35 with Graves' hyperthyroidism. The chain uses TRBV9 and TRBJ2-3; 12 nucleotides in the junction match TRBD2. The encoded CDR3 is CASIERLAGAPGTDTQYF. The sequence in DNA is TGTGCCAGCATTGAGAGACTAGCGGGGGCCCCCGGCACAGATACGCAGTATTTT.